The rows below give T cell receptor beta chains drawn from one sample of a study of OX40 agonist ivuxolimab in advanced cancers. TCRdb keeps only in-frame clones here, not all; method: immunoSEQ multiplex PCR. The sample consists of about 64,000 clones, around four fifths of them appearing once. Source: CD4+ or CD8+ T cells sorted from blood, taken in a trial of the OX40 agonist ivuxolimab. These receptors originate from an adult with an advanced solid tumor such as melanoma, head and neck, liver or kidney cancer. Both conserved end residues are part of each CDR3. A D gene is named only where the DNA matches it firmly. Some rows mark clone size as missing; the rest say once, few, many or name a class of expanded clone.

TGTGCCAGCAGCCCGACTTTGGGCACTGAAGCTTTCTTT | CASSPTLGTEAFF | medium-sized | TRBJ1-1 | TRBV7-9 | .
TGCGCCAGCAGCTTGGCCAAGACAGCCGTGACCGGGGAGCTGTTTTTT | CASSLAKTAVTGELFF | . | TRBJ2-2 | TRBV5-1 | .
TGTGCCAGCAGCCAGGGACAGCGGGAGACCCAGTACTTC | CASSQGQRETQYF | . | TRBJ2-5 | TRBV7-3 | TRBD1
TGCAGCGTTTGGCAGAATTCTCACACTGAAGCTTTCTTT | CSVWQNSHTEAFF | . | TRBJ1-1 | TRBV29-1 | .
TGTGCCAGCAGTTGGCGGGGCGATGAAGGCGAGCAGTACTTC | CASSWRGDEGEQYF | few | TRBJ2-7 | TRBV6-5 | .
TGCGCCAGCAGCTTGAGCGGGGGGCTCCAAGAGACCCAGTACTTC | CASSLSGGLQETQYF | . | TRBJ2-5 | TRBV5-1 | TRBD2
TGTGCCAGCAGAGGCAGGGGCTTATTAGGGAACATTCAGTACTTC | CASRGRGLLGNIQYF | . | TRBJ2-4 | TRBV2 | .
TGCGCCAGCAGCTCACAGGGCCAAAACACTGAAGCTTTCTTT | CASSSQGQNTEAFF | . | TRBJ1-1 | TRBV5-1 | .
TGTGCCAGCAGTGTGGCCGAAACTGGTTCACCCCTCCACTTT | CASSVAETGSPLHF | . | TRBJ1-6 | TRBV2 | .
TGTGCCAGTAACCGCCGGGAGAACACTGAAGCTTTCTTT | CASNRRENTEAFF | . | TRBJ1-1 | TRBV19 | .
TGTGCCAGTAGGGGACAAGGAGGGGAGACCCAGTACTTC | CASRGQGGETQYF | . | TRBJ2-5 | TRBV19 | .
TGTGCCAGCAGTTACTCTCGGACATCGGCTTCTGGCTACACCTTC | CASSYSRTSASGYTF | . | TRBJ1-2 | TRBV6-5 | .
TGTGCCAGCACCCCCGGGGGCCCAAGAACAGATACGCAGTATTTT | CASTPGGPRTDTQYF | . | TRBJ2-3 | TRBV9 | .
TGTGCCAGCAGCTTGGAAGGGGGCTGGAGCAATCAGCCCCAGCATTTT | CASSLEGGWSNQPQHF | . | TRBJ1-5 | TRBV5-5 | TRBD1
TGTGCCAGCACCCGGGACAGTTACACTGAAGCTTTCTTT | CASTRDSYTEAFF | . | TRBJ1-1 | TRBV6-6 | TRBD1
TGTGCCAGCAGTATTGGACAGGGATTTTACAATGAGCAGTTCTTC | CASSIGQGFYNEQFF | . | TRBJ2-1 | TRBV6-6 | TRBD1
TGTGCCAGCAAGCGAGGGGGGCGGGTTTTGGGCACAGATACGCAGTATTTT | CASKRGGRVLGTDTQYF | . | TRBJ2-3 | TRBV2 | .
TGTGCCAGCAGCTTACAATCTCTCTCAGGGGCTTGGAAGGGCGAGCAGTACTTC | CASSLQSLSGAWKGEQYF | . | TRBJ2-7 | TRBV7-8 | .
TGTGCCAGCGAACGTCCCGTCCCCTTAGGCGAGCAGTACTTC | CASERPVPLGEQYF | . | TRBJ2-7 | TRBV6-5 | .
TGCAGCGTTGATATTACTAGCGGGGGTTACAATGAGCAGTTCTTC | CSVDITSGGYNEQFF | . | TRBJ2-1 | TRBV29-1 | TRBD2
TGTGCCAGCAGTGAGGCGGGACTGCAGTACTTC | CASSEAGLQYF | few | TRBJ2-7 | TRBV2 | .
TGTGCCAGCAGTTTTGGTGAAAGCGGGTTTTATATGAATGAGCAGTTCTTC | CASSFGESGFYMNEQFF | few | TRBJ2-1 | TRBV27 | .
TGTGCCAGCAGCGGACGACAGGGGCGAAGCTATGGCTACACCTTC | CASSGRQGRSYGYTF | . | TRBJ1-2 | TRBV7-2 | TRBD1
TGTGCCAGCACCCCCAGACTAGCGGGCCACTACGAGCAGTACTTC | CASTPRLAGHYEQYF | few | TRBJ2-7 | TRBV11-3 | TRBD2
TGTGCCAGCAGCTTAGAGACTATCGTCTACAATGAGCAGTTCTTC | CASSLETIVYNEQFF | . | TRBJ2-1 | TRBV11-2 | .
TGCGCCAGCAGCTTGTACGAGAGCGAGCAGTACTTC | CASSLYESEQYF | . | TRBJ2-7 | TRBV5-1 | .
TGTGCCTGGAGCCGGAGGGACAGGGGATTTAATCAGCCCCAGCATTTT | CAWSRRDRGFNQPQHF | few | TRBJ1-5 | TRBV30 | TRBD1
TGCAGCGTTGGGGATCGACTAGTTCCCTACGAGCAGTACTTC | CSVGDRLVPYEQYF | . | TRBJ2-7 | TRBV29-1 | .
TGTGCCAGTAGCCCCAGGGGATGGACGGAAGAGACCCAGTACTTC | CASSPRGWTEETQYF | . | TRBJ2-5 | TRBV19 | .
TGCGCCAGCAGCTTGGGACAGTCGTACCAAGAGACCCAGTACTTC | CASSLGQSYQETQYF | . | TRBJ2-5 | TRBV5-1 | .
TGTGCCAGCAAGGACAGCTACGAGCAGTACTTC | CASKDSYEQYF | . | TRBJ2-7 | TRBV28 | .
TGTGCCAGCAGCTTGGGGACAGGGGCAGATACGCAGTATTTT | CASSLGTGADTQYF | . | TRBJ2-3 | TRBV5-5 | TRBD1
TGTGCCAGCAGCCCAGGGACAGCACTAAACTATGGCTACACCTTC | CASSPGTALNYGYTF | once | TRBJ1-2 | TRBV11-1 | TRBD1
TGTGCCAGCAGCTTACAGGGAGGGGTGGACGGACCCCAGCATTTT | CASSLQGGVDGPQHF | . | TRBJ1-5 | TRBV11-2 | .
TGTGCCAGCAGCTTAAGTGGGGGCCTGGGAACTGAAGCTTTCTTT | CASSLSGGLGTEAFF | . | TRBJ1-1 | TRBV7-3 | .
TGTGCCAGTAACCCCCGGGAGTCCCTAAGCTACACCTTC | CASNPRESLSYTF | many | TRBJ1-2 | TRBV19 | .
TGCGCCAGCAGCTCTCGGGTCTCCCAGGGGGAGCAGTACTTC | CASSSRVSQGEQYF | . | TRBJ2-7 | TRBV4-1 | .
TGTGCCAGCAGTTTCGGACACGAGCAGTACTTC | CASSFGHEQYF | few | TRBJ2-7 | TRBV28 | .
TGTGCCAGCAGCTCCCTGGCGGGCCTCTCCTACAATGAGCAGTTCTTC | CASSSLAGLSYNEQFF | . | TRBJ2-1 | TRBV11-2 | .
TGTGCCAGCAGCCCGCGACAGGGTGCAACTAATGAAAAACTGTTTTTT | CASSPRQGATNEKLFF | . | TRBJ1-4 | TRBV7-9 | TRBD1
TGTGCCAGCAGTTTAGTAACCAATCAGCCCCAGCATTTT | CASSLVTNQPQHF | few | TRBJ1-5 | TRBV28 | .
TGTGCCAGCAGCGTAGCTGGGCAGAACACTGAAGCTTTCTTT | CASSVAGQNTEAFF | . | TRBJ1-1 | TRBV9 | .
TGTGCCAGCAGTCGACTCTACAATGAGCAGTTCTTC | CASSRLYNEQFF | . | TRBJ2-1 | TRBV28 | .
TGCGCCAGCAGCCAAGACAGCGGGGGTACCTACGAGCAGTACTTC | CASSQDSGGTYEQYF | . | TRBJ2-7 | TRBV4-1 | TRBD2
TGTGCCAGCAGTTATTACCGGGGCGAGCCTGAAGCTTTCTTT | CASSYYRGEPEAFF | . | TRBJ1-1 | TRBV6-5 | .
TGTGCCAGCAGCTTAGCTGGGTGGGACCTCATTGGGAACACTGAAGCTTTCTTT | CASSLAGWDLIGNTEAFF | . | TRBJ1-1 | TRBV11-3 | .
TGCGCCAGCAGCCCGGGACCGACTAGCACAGATACGCAGTATTTT | CASSPGPTSTDTQYF | . | TRBJ2-3 | TRBV5-1 | .
TGTGCCAGCAGCGCGGACAGGGGCTTTGGCTACACCTTC | CASSADRGFGYTF | . | TRBJ1-2 | TRBV5-6 | TRBD1
TGTGCCAGCGGCGACGGACTTCGCAATCAGCCCCAGCATTTT | CASGDGLRNQPQHF | . | TRBJ1-5 | TRBV2 | .
TGTGCCAGCAGTGGGACAGGGCCCCGGTGGGAGCAGTACTTC | CASSGTGPRWEQYF | . | TRBJ2-7 | TRBV28 | TRBD1
TGTGCCAGCAGCTTGCCAGGCAGCTCTGGGGCCAACGTCCTGACTTTC | CASSLPGSSGANVLTF | . | TRBJ2-6 | TRBV5-6 | .
TGCAGCGCACAATCGAGCGGGGGGAATTACAATGAGCAGTTCTTC | CSAQSSGGNYNEQFF | . | TRBJ2-1 | TRBV29-1 | TRBD2